A selection of T cell receptor beta chains follows, all from one sample in a study of vaccination and CD4 T cells after COVID-19. TCRdb independently ran MiXCR on the PCR reads; one entry per CDR3 protein. This table has more than 20,000 distinct CDR3 sequences, approximately 29% appearing once. These receptors' targets are unknown. Sequencing was performed on cultured CD4+ T cells from blood. The receptors stem from a human donor with COVID-19. The CDR3 runs from the conserved cysteine through the conserved F or W. Each record gives: clone size, V gene, J gene, D gene, CDR3 protein, CDR3 DNA. A D gene is named only where the DNA matches it firmly. Clone size is not always given. Where it is, it says once, few, many or a class for expanded clones.

clone_size: .; v_call: TRBV11-3; j_call: TRBJ2-7; d_call: .; cdr3_aa: CASSFDRGPGGAYEQYF; cdr3_nt: TGTGCCAGCAGCTTCGATAGAGGCCCAGGGGGGGCCTACGAGCAGTACTTC
clone_size: .; v_call: TRBV28; j_call: TRBJ2-1; d_call: .; cdr3_aa: CASSLGGRESEQFF; cdr3_nt: TGTGCCAGCAGTTTAGGGGGGCGGGAGAGTGAGCAGTTCTTC
clone_size: .; v_call: TRBV19; j_call: TRBJ2-2; d_call: .; cdr3_aa: CASSSPGINTGELFF; cdr3_nt: TGTGCCAGTAGTTCTCCAGGGATTAACACCGGGGAGCTGTTTTTT
clone_size: few; v_call: TRBV7-9; j_call: TRBJ2-5; d_call: TRBD2; cdr3_aa: CASSLRTSGSQETQYF; cdr3_nt: TGTGCCAGCAGCTTAAGGACTAGCGGGAGCCAAGAGACCCAGTACTTC
clone_size: .; v_call: TRBV5-1; j_call: TRBJ2-2; d_call: .; cdr3_aa: CASGLGQGNTGELFF; cdr3_nt: TGCGCCAGCGGACTAGGACAGGGGAACACCGGGGAGCTGTTTTTT
clone_size: medium-sized; v_call: TRBV6-1; j_call: TRBJ2-7; d_call: TRBD1; cdr3_aa: CATHRGTAYEQYF; cdr3_nt: TGTGCCACCCACCGTGGGACAGCTTACGAGCAGTACTTC
clone_size: .; v_call: TRBV11-3; j_call: TRBJ2-7; d_call: .; cdr3_aa: CASSVRRLDEQYF; cdr3_nt: TGTGCCAGCAGCGTCCGGCGTTTAGATGAGCAGTACTTC
clone_size: .; v_call: TRBV18; j_call: TRBJ1-5; d_call: .; cdr3_aa: CASSRGGGDNQPQHF; cdr3_nt: TGTGCCAGCTCACGGGGCGGGGGAGACAATCAGCCCCAGCATTTT
clone_size: few; v_call: TRBV15; j_call: TRBJ2-5; d_call: .; cdr3_aa: CATSRGAGPPETQYF; cdr3_nt: TGTGCCACCAGCAGAGGTGCGGGACCACCGGAGACCCAGTACTTC
clone_size: .; v_call: TRBV12-3/TRBV12-4; j_call: TRBJ1-5; d_call: .; cdr3_aa: CASRAGLDSNQPQHF; cdr3_nt: TGTGCCAGCAGAGCCGGACTGGATAGCAATCAGCCCCAGCATTTT
clone_size: .; v_call: TRBV12-3/TRBV12-4; j_call: TRBJ2-5; d_call: .; cdr3_aa: CASSLLETQYF; cdr3_nt: TGTGCCAGCAGTTTACTGGAGACCCAGTACTTC
clone_size: .; v_call: TRBV27; j_call: TRBJ2-5; d_call: TRBD2; cdr3_aa: CASSRTGGETQYF; cdr3_nt: TGTGCCAGCAGTAGAACGGGGGGGGAGACCCAGTACTTC
clone_size: few; v_call: TRBV27; j_call: TRBJ2-7; d_call: .; cdr3_aa: CASSLRGQGIKQYF; cdr3_nt: TGTGCCAGCAGTTTACGAGGGCAGGGGATTAAGCAGTACTTC
clone_size: .; v_call: TRBV12-3/TRBV12-4; j_call: TRBJ1-5; d_call: TRBD1; cdr3_aa: CASSPSTGAQPQHF; cdr3_nt: TGTGCCAGCAGTCCGTCGACAGGGGCCCAGCCCCAGCATTTT
clone_size: few; v_call: TRBV30; j_call: TRBJ1-5; d_call: .; cdr3_aa: CAWSRTDNQPQHF; cdr3_nt: TGTGCCTGGAGCCGGACGGACAATCAGCCCCAGCATTTT
clone_size: few; v_call: TRBV6-1; j_call: TRBJ1-3; d_call: .; cdr3_aa: CASSPSVGNTIYF; cdr3_nt: TGTGCCAGCAGTCCTAGTGTGGGAAACACCATATATTTT
clone_size: .; v_call: TRBV10-3; j_call: TRBJ2-5; d_call: TRBD1; cdr3_aa: CAISESTGVETQYF; cdr3_nt: TGTGCCATCAGTGAGTCTACAGGGGTGGAGACCCAGTACTTC
clone_size: few; v_call: TRBV6-5; j_call: TRBJ1-6; d_call: .; cdr3_aa: CASSYFRGGNSPLHF; cdr3_nt: TGTGCCAGCAGTTACTTCAGGGGCGGTAATTCACCCCTCCACTTT
clone_size: .; v_call: TRBV19; j_call: TRBJ1-2; d_call: .; cdr3_aa: CASSIGVQHRGYTF; cdr3_nt: TGTGCCAGTAGTATAGGAGTCCAACACCGTGGCTACACCTTC
clone_size: .; v_call: TRBV4-1; j_call: TRBJ2-3; d_call: .; cdr3_aa: CASSRTQGGTDTQYF; cdr3_nt: TGCGCCAGCAGCCGAACCCAGGGTGGCACAGATACGCAGTATTTT
clone_size: .; v_call: TRBV6-1; j_call: TRBJ2-7; d_call: TRBD1; cdr3_aa: CASSNAGTGDHEQYF; cdr3_nt: TGTGCCAGCAGCAACGCCGGGACAGGGGACCACGAGCAGTACTTC
clone_size: .; v_call: TRBV7-9; j_call: TRBJ1-6; d_call: .; cdr3_aa: CASSLGTGTNYSPLHF; cdr3_nt: TGTGCCAGCAGCTTAGGGACCGGGACAAATTATTCACCCCTCCACTTT
clone_size: few; v_call: TRBV7-9; j_call: TRBJ1-3; d_call: .; cdr3_aa: CASSLPLVSGNTIYF; cdr3_nt: TGTGCCAGCAGCCTCCCCCTGGTCTCTGGAAACACCATATATTTT
clone_size: .; v_call: TRBV19; j_call: TRBJ2-7; d_call: .; cdr3_aa: CASSTLKGGVTYEQYF; cdr3_nt: TGTGCCAGTAGTACCCTAAAGGGGGGAGTAACCTACGAGCAGTACTTC